The rows below give T cell receptor beta chains drawn from one sample of a study of regulatory T cells in long-lasting Graves disease. Each CDR3 protein gets one entry after TCRdb re-called the multiplex PCR reads with MiXCR. In the table there are approximately 290,000 distinct CDR3 sequences, around 20% of which are singletons. Specimen: peripheral blood mononuclear cells (PBMCs), collected when the disease was refractory, from a patient treated with antithyroid drugs. The receptors originated from a female donor with Graves disease. Both conserved end residues are trimmed from each CDR3. Fields, in order: clone size, V gene, J gene, CDR3 protein. A clone size is listed for some rows: how often the clone was seen (once, few, many), or a class if it is expanded.

>.|TRBV12-3/TRBV12-4|TRBJ2-7
ASSRQGANYEQY
>.|TRBV19|TRBJ1-5
ASSSQGGNQPQH
>.|TRBV28|TRBJ1-2
ASSFRGYT
>few|TRBV6-1|TRBJ1-6
ASRDTNSPLH
>.|TRBV6-2/TRBV6-3|TRBJ2-7
ASSYGESYEQY
>.|TRBV5-1|TRBJ1-4
ASSDLPPGQGRGGEKLF
>.|TRBV25-1|TRBJ2-6
APRWGSGGPGANVLT
>many|TRBV12-3/TRBV12-4|TRBJ1-5
ASSPDSLPNQPQH
>many|TRBV11-2|TRBJ2-5
ASSLGGPHGMETQY
>.|TRBV20-1|TRBJ2-1
SARGTSGRTPPTYNEQF
>once|TRBV3-1|TRBJ2-1
ASSHVTLAGVWNEQF
>many|TRBV28|TRBJ2-5
ASRKGQNQETQY
>.|TRBV20-1|TRBJ2-7
SARDSPAGGRYEQY
>.|TRBV6-4|TRBJ2-1
ASSIGTGGNNEQF
>many|TRBV28|TRBJ2-6
ASSFKSLGAGANVLT